This T cell receptor (beta chain) was identified in a study of cytotoxic CD8 clonotypes in ibrutinib-treated CLL (dated by TCRdb to about 2021). About the study as a whole: In this cohort, around 15 patients were treatment-naive and roughly ten were relapsed/refractory, while 17 to 18 had unmutated IGHV. Partial responses were observed in some 24 patients and complete responses in 2; after a median follow-up of 68 months, remission was maintained in about 15 patients and progression was observed in approximately twelve. Response samples were taken after a median of roughly a year on treatment, ranging from about 6 to 40 months. On average, each sample had approximately 250,000 productive templates and tens of thousands of productive rearrangements. Longitudinal samples were obtainable from about 30% of the 86 participants in the trial. Cryopreserved peripheral blood mononuclear cells were collected before treatment, at response, and at either disease progression or sustained remission. Every remission and progressive disease sample was obtained while ibrutinib was still being received by the patients.

The paper's findings and limits, for the study overall: Baseline clonality was found to be higher than that of age-matched healthy donors and was strongly correlated with circulating CD8+ T-cell counts. Public clonotypes were found to be uncommon and were observed to contract or remain stable during treatment; the increase in clonality was shown to reflect expansion of private clonotypes at ibrutinib response. An increase in clonality was observed at ibrutinib response, with clonality remaining stable during sustained remission and falling back toward baseline at progression. Lymph node repertoires were not examined, and the timing of sampling was not matched between patients in sustained remission and those whose disease progressed.

The time point label here, explained by the study, means: progressive disease on ibrutinib. For TCR beta library preparation, around 2 micrograms of genomic DNA were isolated from cryopreserved PBMCs. Longitudinal blood samples from CLL patients on ibrutinib monotherapy were analyzed using high-throughput TCR beta sequencing. Patients were enrolled in a phase 2 open-label single-center ibrutinib monotherapy trial. A MiSeq instrument was used for deep resolution sequencing, which targeted depths ranging from 1 in 1 million up to 1 in 200,000 T cells, with coverage averaging 10x for each clonotype. TCR beta libraries were generated with the immunoSEQ hsTCRB Kit. The paper's data handling went like this. Data were analyzed with ImmunoSEQ Data Assistant and ImmunoSEQ Analyzer, with V, D and J genes assigned per IMGT definitions. Clonality, with values ranging from 0 to 1, was calculated as one minus the normalized Shannon entropy of productive rearrangement frequencies. Only overrepresented clonotypes making up at least 0.05% of the repertoire of each patient were included in the public clonotype analysis. Repertoires from approximately 13 age-matched healthy donors in immuneACCESS were used as clonality controls. TCRdb re-hosts the immuneACCESS table, in-frame sequences only. Its copies lack some clones; in the studies checked, an unresolved V gene accounts for under half of them, and the cause for the rest is not known. D and trimming were read from the DNA, whereas the V and J calls and clone size are those reported in that table. The sample table holds 250,000 to 350,000 clones, of which approximately 76% were seen once. About 5% of the sample comes from the top ten.

About this clone itself: No cognate antigen has been identified for it. The sample holds no much larger clone one base away, and base qualities are not on file.

At the junction V is shortened by 1 base and J by 2 bases, with 12 bases in between. The germline V gene sets CDR1 to SGHAT and CDR2 to FQNNGV. From the cysteine up to the phenylalanine, the CDR3 has a length of 15 residues. Just CDR3 DNA is preserved here, 45 bases in frame from base 1. Sequences were derived from PBMCs, sampled at disease progression, from a patient treated with ibrutinib. The chain employs TRBV11-2 and TRBJ2-7; the D call could be TRBD1 or TRBD2, with each sharing 6 bases. The sequence derives from a human donor with chronic lymphocytic leukemia. The bases are TGTGCCAGCAGCTTAGGTAACGGGGGCCCCTACGAGCAGTACTTC. The resulting protein is CASSLGNGGPYEQYF. Beyond the CDR3, the reference TRBV11-2 and TRBJ2-7 genes provide the residues; the full variable domain reads: EAGVAQSPRYKIIEKRQSVAFWCNPISGHATLYWYQQILGQGPKLLIQFQNNGVVDDSQLPKDRFSAERLKGVDSTLKIQPAKLEDSAVYLCASSLGNGGPYEQYFGPGTRLTVT.